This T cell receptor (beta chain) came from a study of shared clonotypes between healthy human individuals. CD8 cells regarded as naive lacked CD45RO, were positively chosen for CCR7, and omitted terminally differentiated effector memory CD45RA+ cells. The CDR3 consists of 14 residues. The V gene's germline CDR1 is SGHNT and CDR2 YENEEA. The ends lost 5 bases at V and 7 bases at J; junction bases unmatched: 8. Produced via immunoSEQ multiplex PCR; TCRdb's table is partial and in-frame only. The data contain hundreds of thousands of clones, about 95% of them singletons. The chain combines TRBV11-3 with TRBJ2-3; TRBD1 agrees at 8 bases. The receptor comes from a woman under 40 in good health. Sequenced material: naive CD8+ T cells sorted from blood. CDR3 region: CASSRTGMRNTQYF. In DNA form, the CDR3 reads TGTGCCAGCAGCAGGACAGGGATGAGGAATACGCAGTATTTT.